This T cell receptor beta chain is from a study of cytomegalovirus exposure and HLA in healthy donors. Germline CDR1 reads MNHNS; CDR2 reads SASEGT. V gave up 8 bases and J gave up 4 bases; unmatched junction bases: 8. This CDR3 is 14 amino acids long. Assay used: immunoSEQ multiplex PCR; TCRdb lists only in-frame clones, some missing. This table has 200,000 or so clones, 75% to 85% appearing once. Study-level results: Associated with cytomegalovirus, according to the listing, were 150 to 200 TCR beta chains.

Concerning this clone itself: The antigen is undetermined.

The sequenced sample consisted of PBMCs. The chain is built from TRBV6-1 and TRBJ1-2; TRBD1 matches at 9 bases. The source is a woman in her 30s in good health and CMV-seropositive. The CDR3 reads CASFEWGQGYGYTF. In DNA, the CDR3 is TGTGCCAGCTTCGAATGGGGACAGGGCTATGGCTACACCTTC.